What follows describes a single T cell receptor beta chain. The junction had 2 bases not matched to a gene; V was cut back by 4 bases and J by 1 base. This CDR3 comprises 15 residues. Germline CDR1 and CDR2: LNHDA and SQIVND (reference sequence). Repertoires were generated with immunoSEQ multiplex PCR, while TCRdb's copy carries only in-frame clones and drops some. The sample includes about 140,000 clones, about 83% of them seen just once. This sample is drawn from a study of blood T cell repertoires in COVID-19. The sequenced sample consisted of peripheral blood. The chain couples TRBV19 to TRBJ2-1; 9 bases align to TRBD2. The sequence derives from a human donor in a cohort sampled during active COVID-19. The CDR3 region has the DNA TGTGCCAGTAGTAAGGCGGGAGGGTCCTACAATGAGCAGTTCTTC. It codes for CASSKAGGSYNEQFF.